The present entry profiles one T cell receptor beta chain with its context. Its antigen is still unknown. This sample is drawn from a study of post-analysis software for immune sequencing data. The authors incorporated unique molecular identifiers into the TCR beta cDNA libraries. Each CDR3 protein is one row after TCRdb ran MiXCR on the PCR reads. The sample records about 770,000 distinct CDR3 sequences, about half being singletons. Study-wide points: TRBV5-6, TRBV5-1 and TRBV20-1 belonged to a set of roughly 5 TRBV segments that were more frequent in patients than controls. F measure showed strong co-clustering of same-batch samples.

The V and J ends lost 0 bases and 4 bases, in that order; junction bases with no gene match: 10. Germline CDR1 is SGHRS and CDR2 is YFSETQ. CDR3 length: 18 residues. The sample was blood. This rearrangement joins TRBV5-1 to TRBJ2-3; TRBD2 aligns across 11 bases. This sequence was found in a girl between 10 and 17 years old with multiple sclerosis. CDR3 region: CASSLGPPPGLAADTQYF. The CDR3 nucleotides are TGCGCCAGCAGCTTGGGACCTCCACCGGGACTAGCGGCAGATACGCAGTATTTT.